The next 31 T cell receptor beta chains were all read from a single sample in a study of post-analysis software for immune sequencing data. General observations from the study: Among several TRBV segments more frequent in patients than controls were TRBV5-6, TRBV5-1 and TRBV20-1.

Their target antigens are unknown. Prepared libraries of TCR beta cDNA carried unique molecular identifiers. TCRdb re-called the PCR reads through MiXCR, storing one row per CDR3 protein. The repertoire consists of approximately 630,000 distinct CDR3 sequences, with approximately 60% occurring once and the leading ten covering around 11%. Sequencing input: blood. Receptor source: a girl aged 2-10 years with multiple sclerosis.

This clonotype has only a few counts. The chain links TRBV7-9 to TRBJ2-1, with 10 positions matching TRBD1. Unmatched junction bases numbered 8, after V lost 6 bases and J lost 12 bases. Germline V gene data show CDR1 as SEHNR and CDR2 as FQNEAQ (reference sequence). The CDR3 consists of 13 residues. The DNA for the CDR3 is TGTGCCAGCAGACACGGGACAGGGGATCGGCAGTTCTTC. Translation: CASRHGTGDRQFF.

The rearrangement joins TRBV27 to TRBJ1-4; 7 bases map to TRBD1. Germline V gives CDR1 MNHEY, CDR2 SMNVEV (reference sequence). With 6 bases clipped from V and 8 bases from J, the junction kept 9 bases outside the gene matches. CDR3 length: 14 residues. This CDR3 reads CASRLVTGKEKLFF. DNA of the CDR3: TGTGCCAGCAGATTAGTGACAGGGAAAGAAAAACTGTTTTTT.

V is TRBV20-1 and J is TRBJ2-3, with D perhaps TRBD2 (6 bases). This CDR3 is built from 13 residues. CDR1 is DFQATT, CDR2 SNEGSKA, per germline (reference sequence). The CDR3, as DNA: TGCAGCCCTGTTGCGGGATCGTCGGATACGCAGTATTTT. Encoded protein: CSPVAGSSDTQYF.

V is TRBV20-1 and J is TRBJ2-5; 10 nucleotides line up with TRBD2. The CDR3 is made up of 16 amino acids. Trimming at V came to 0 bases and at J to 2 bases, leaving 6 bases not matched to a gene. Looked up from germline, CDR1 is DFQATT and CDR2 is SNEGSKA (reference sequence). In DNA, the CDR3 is TGCAGTGCTAGAGAGCTAGCGGGAGTGGGACAAGAGACCCAGTACTTC. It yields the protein CSARELAGVGQETQYF.

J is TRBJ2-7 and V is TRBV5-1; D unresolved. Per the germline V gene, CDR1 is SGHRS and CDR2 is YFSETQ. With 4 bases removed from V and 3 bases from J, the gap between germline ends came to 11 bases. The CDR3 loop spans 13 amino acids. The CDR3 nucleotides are TGCGCCAGCAGCCTAGACACTTACTACGAGCAGTACTTC. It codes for CASSLDTYYEQYF.

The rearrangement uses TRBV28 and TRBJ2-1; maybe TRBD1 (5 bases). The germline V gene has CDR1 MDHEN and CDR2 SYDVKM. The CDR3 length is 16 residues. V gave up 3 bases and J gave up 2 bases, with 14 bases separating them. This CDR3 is CASSFVGPGTYNEQFF. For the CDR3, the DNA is TGTGCCAGCAGTTTCGTTGGGCCAGGGACCTACAATGAGCAGTTCTTC.

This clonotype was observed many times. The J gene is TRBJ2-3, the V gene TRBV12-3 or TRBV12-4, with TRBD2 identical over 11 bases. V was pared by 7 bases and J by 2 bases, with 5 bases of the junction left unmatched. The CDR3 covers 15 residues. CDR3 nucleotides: TGTGCCAGCACCCTAGCGGGGGGCGACACAGATACGCAGTATTTT. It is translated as CASTLAGGDTDTQYF.

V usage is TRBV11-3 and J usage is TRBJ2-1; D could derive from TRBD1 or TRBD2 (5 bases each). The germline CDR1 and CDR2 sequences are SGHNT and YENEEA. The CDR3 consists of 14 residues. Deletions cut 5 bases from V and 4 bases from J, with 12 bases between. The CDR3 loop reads CASSLSGRYNEQFF. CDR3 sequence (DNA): TGTGCCAGCAGCCTCTCGGGACGTTACAATGAGCAGTTCTTC. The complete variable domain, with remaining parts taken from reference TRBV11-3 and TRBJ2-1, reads EAGVVQSPRYKIIEKKQPVAFWCNPISGHNTLYWYLQNLGQGPELLIRYENEEAVDDSQLPKDRFSAERLKGVDSTLKIQPAELGDSAVYLCASSLSGRYNEQFFGPGTRLTVL.

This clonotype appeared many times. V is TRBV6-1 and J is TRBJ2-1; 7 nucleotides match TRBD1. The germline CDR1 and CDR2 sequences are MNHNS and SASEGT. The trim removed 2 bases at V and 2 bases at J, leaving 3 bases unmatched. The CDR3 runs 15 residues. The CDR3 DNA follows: TGTGCCAGCAGTGAACCCGGGACAGCCTACAATGAGCAGTTCTTC. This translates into CASSEPGTAYNEQFF.

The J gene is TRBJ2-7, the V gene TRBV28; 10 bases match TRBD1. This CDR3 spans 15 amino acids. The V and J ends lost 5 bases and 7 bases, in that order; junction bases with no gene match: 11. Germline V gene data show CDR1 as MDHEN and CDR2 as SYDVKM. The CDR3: CASSPSRDRGGEQYF. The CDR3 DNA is TGTGCCAGCAGTCCGTCCCGGGACAGGGGCGGGGAGCAGTACTTC.

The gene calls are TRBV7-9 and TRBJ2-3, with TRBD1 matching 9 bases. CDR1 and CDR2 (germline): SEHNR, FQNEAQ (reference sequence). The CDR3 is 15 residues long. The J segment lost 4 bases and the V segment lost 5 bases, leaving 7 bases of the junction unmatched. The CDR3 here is CASSMGQGGADTQYF. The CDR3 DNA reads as TGTGCCAGCAGCATGGGACAGGGAGGCGCAGATACGCAGTATTTT.

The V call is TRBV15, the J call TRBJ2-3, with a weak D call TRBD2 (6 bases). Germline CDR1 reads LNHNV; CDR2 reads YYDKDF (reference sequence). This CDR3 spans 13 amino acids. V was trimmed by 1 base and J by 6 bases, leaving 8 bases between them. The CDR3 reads CATSRGRGDTQYF. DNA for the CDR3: TGTGCCACCAGCAGAGGGAGGGGCGATACGCAGTATTTT.

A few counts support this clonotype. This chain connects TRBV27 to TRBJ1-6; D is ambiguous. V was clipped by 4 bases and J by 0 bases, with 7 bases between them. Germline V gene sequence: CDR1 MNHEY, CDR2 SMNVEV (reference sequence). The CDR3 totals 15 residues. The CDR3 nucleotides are TGTGCCAGCAGTTATGCGAGCTCCTATAATTCACCCCTCCACTTT. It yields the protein CASSYASSYNSPLHF.

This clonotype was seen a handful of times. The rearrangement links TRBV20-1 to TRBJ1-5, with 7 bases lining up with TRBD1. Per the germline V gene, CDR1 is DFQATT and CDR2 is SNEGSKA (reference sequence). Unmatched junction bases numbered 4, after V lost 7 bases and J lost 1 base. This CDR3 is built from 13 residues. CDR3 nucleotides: TGCAGTGGTATACAGGGGAGCAATCAGCCCCAGCATTTT. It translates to CSGIQGSNQPQHF.

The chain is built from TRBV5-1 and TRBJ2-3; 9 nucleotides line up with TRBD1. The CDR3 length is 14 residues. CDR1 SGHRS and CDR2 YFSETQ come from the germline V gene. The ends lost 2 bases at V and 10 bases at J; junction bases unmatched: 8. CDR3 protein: CASSLGTGSDPQYF. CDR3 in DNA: TGCGCCAGCAGCTTAGGGACAGGGTCGGATCCGCAGTATTTT.

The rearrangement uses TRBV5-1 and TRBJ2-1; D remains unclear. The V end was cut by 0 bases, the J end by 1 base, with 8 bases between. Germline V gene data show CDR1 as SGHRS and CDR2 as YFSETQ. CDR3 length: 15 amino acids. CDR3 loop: CASSLEKGSYNEQFF. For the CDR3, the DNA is TGCGCCAGCAGCTTGGAGAAGGGTTCCTACAATGAGCAGTTCTTC.

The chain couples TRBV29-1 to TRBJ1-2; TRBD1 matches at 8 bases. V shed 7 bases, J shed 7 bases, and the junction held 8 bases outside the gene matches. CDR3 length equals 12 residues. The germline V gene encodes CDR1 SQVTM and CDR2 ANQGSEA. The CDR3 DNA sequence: TGCAGCGCGGACAGGGTCTATGGTGGCTACACCTTC. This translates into CSADRVYGGYTF.

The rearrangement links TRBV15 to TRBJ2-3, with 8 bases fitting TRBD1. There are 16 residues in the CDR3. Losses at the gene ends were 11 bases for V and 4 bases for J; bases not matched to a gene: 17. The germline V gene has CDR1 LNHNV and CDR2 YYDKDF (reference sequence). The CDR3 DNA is TGTGCCTCCCTCCGTAGGACAGGGACCCCGTCAGATACGCAGTATTTT. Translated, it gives CASLRRTGTPSDTQYF. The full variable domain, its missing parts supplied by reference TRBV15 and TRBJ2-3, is DAMVIQNPRYQVTQFGKPVTLSCSQTLNHNVMYWYQQKSSQAPKLLFHYYDKDFNNEADTPDNFQSRRPNTSFCFLDIRSPGLGDTAMYLCASLRRTGTPSDTQYFGPGTRLTVL.

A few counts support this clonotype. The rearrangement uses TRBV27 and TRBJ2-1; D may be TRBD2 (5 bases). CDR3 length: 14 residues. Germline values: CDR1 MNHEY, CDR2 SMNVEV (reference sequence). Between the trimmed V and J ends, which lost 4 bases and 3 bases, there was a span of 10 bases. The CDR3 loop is CASSWGELYNEQFF. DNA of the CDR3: TGTGCCAGCAGTTGGGGAGAGCTCTACAATGAGCAGTTCTTC.

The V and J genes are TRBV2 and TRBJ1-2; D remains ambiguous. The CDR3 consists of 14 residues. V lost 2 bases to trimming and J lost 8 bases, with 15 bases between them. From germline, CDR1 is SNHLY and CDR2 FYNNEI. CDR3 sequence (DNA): TGTGCCAGCAGTGAACAACGGACCTTCGAGGGCTACACCTTC. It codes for CASSEQRTFEGYTF.

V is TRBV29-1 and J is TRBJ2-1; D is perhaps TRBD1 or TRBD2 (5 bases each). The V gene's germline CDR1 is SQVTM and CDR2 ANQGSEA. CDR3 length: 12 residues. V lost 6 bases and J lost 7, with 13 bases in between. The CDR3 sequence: CSVDPGRNEQFF. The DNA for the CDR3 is TGCAGCGTCGACCCGGGGCGGAATGAGCAGTTCTTC.

The CDR3 reads CASIRDRIGNTEAFF. The CDR3 region has the DNA TGTGCCAGCATCCGGGACAGGATCGGGAACACTGAAGCTTTCTTT. The V and J genes are TRBV6-5 and TRBJ1-1; the match to TRBD1 covers 8 bases. Germline V gene sequence: CDR1 MNHEY, CDR2 SVGAGI. With V trimmed by 7 bases and J by 1 base, 8 bases remained unmatched. CDR3 length: 15 amino acids.

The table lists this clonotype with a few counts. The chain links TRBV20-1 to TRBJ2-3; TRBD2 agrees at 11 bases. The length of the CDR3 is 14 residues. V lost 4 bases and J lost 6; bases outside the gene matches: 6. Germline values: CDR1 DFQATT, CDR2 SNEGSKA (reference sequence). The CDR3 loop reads CSAKTSGNGDTQYF. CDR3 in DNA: TGCAGTGCTAAGACTAGCGGGAACGGTGATACGCAGTATTTT.

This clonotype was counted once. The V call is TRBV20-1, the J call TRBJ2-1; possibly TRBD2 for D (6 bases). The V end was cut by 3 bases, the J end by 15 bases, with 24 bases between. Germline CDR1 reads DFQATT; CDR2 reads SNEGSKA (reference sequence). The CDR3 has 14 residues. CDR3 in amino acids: CSASWGGLDRYRFF. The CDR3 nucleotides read TGCAGTGCTAGTTGGGGAGGTCTAGATCGATATCGGTTCTTC.

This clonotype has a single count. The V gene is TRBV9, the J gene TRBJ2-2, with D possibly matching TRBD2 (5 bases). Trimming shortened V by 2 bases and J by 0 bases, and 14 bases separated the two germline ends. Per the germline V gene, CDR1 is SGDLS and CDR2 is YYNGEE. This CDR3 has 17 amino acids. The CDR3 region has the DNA TGTGCCAGCAGCGTGACCGCGGGCGGTTCGAACACCGGGGAGCTGTTTTTT. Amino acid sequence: CASSVTAGGSNTGELFF.

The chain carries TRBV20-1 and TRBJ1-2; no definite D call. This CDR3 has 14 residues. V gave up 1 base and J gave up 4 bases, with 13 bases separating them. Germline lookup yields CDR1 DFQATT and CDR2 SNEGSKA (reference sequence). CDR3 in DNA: TGCAGTGCTAGAGCCCTCCTATCCCGCTATGGCTACACCTTC. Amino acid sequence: CSARALLSRYGYTF.

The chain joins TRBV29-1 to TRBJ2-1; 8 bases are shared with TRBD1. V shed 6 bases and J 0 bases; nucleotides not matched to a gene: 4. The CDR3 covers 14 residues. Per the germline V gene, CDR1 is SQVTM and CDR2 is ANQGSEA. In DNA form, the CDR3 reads TGCAGCGTAGCAACAGGGGGCTCCTACAATGAGCAGTTCTTC. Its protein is CSVATGGSYNEQFF.

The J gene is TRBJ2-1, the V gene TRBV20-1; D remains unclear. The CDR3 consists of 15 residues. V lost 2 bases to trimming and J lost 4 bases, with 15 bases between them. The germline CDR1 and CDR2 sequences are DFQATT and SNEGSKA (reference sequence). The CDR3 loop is CSARSPKIPYNEQFF. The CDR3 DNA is TGCAGTGCTAGATCCCCTAAAATTCCGTACAATGAGCAGTTCTTC.

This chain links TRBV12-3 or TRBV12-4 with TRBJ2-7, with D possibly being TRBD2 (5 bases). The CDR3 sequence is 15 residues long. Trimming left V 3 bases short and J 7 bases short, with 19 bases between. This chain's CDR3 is CASSFPASSPREQYF. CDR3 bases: TGTGCCAGCAGTTTTCCGGCTAGCAGCCCTCGAGAGCAGTACTTC.

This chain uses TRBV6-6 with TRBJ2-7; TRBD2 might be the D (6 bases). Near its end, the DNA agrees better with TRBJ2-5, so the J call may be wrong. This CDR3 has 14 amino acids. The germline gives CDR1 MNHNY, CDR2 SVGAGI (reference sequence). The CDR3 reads CASSYDGTGVTQYF. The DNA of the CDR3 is TGTGCCAGCAGTTACGATGGGACGGGAGTGACCCAGTACTTC.

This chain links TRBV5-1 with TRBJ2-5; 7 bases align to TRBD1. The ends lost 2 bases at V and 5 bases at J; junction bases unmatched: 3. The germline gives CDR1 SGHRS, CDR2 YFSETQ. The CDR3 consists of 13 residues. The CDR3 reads CASSFGTAETQYF. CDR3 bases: TGCGCCAGCAGCTTCGGGACAGCCGAGACCCAGTACTTC.